One and the same sample provided the 28 T cell receptor beta chains below, sequenced in a study of regulatory T cells in long-lasting Graves disease. The TCR beta library used iRepertoire HTBI primers with Arm-PCR amplification of CDR3. MiXCR, applied by TCRdb to the multiplex PCR reads, yields one record per CDR3 protein. The sample shows about 470,000 distinct CDR3 sequences, 20% to 25% of them seen only once. Indicated time point: persistent/refractory GD, antithyroid drugs over 5 years with positive TRAb. PBMC RNA served as the TCR library source. Sequenced here: peripheral blood mononuclear cells (PBMCs), sampled when the disease was refractory, from a patient treated with antithyroid drugs. The receptors were gathered from a female donor with Graves disease.

As for this clonotype: A clone one base away is much larger, so this may be a read error. This chain links TRBV28 with TRBJ1-1; possibly TRBD1 for D (6 bases). Germline-derived CDR1 and CDR2 are MDHEN and SYDVKM. CDR3 length equals 19 residues. Trimming removed 11 bases at V and 0 bases at J, with 31 bases between. The DNA of the CDR3 is TGTGCCGGCAACCCGAAGGGGGTTCACGAGGGGACGCTGAACACTGAAGCTTTCTTT. Its translation is CAGNPKGVHEGTLNTEAFF.

Many counts were recorded for this clonotype. V and J are TRBV12-3 or TRBV12-4 and TRBJ2-7; 9 bases map to TRBD1. Trimming removed 7 bases from V and 3 bases from J; junction bases left unmatched: 13. The CDR3 sequence is 16 residues long. The DNA for the CDR3 is TGTGCCAGCACCGGAGGGGTGGGACAGGGTGACTACGAGCAGTACTTC. It yields the protein CASTGGVGQGDYEQYF.

The sample holds many counts of this clonotype. V and J are TRBV28 and TRBJ2-7; 12 bases line up with TRBD1. The CDR3 covers 15 residues. Germline-derived CDR1 and CDR2 are MDHEN and SYDVKM. V shed 7 bases, J shed 4 bases, and the junction held 8 bases outside the gene matches. The CDR3 is CASNPPGQGAYEQYF. The CDR3, as DNA: TGTGCCAGCAACCCCCCGGGACAGGGGGCTTACGAGCAGTACTTC.

V usage is TRBV30 and J usage is TRBJ1-3; D remains ambiguous. V was clipped by 3 bases and J by 3 bases, with 6 bases between them. This CDR3 is built from 12 residues. Germline V gene sequence: CDR1 GTSNPN, CDR2 SVGIG (reference sequence). The CDR3 loop is CAWRSDGNTIYF. DNA of the CDR3: TGTGCCTGGAGGTCAGATGGAAACACCATATATTTT.

This clonotype was recorded at least ten times. The rearrangement uses TRBV11-1 and TRBJ1-1; D remains unclear. There are 15 residues in the CDR3. The germline gives CDR1 SGHAT, CDR2 FQDESV (reference sequence). Deletions cut 4 bases from V and 0 bases from J, with 12 bases between. The CDR3 DNA follows: TGTGCCAGCAGCTCCAGGTGGTCCGTGAACACTGAAGCTTTCTTT. Its translation: CASSSRWSVNTEAFF.

The chain links TRBV28 to TRBJ2-1; 7 bases align to TRBD1. This CDR3 contains 15 residues. J lost 1 base, V lost 5 bases, and 5 bases had no gene match. From germline, CDR1 is MDHEN and CDR2 SYDVKM. In DNA, the CDR3 is TGTGCCAGCAGTAGGCTGACAGGGTCCTACAATGAGCAGTTCTTC. Its protein product is CASSRLTGSYNEQFF.

This clonotype was observed at least ten times. The chain links TRBV2 to TRBJ1-1, with 10 positions matching TRBD1. The CDR3 covers 16 residues. Per germline, CDR1 SNHLY and CDR2 FYNNEI. With 4 bases clipped from V and 3 bases from J, the junction kept 8 bases outside the gene matches. The CDR3 region has the DNA TGTGCCAGCAGTGCCCGCGCGACAGGGGGCGACACTGAAGCTTTCTTT. This sequence encodes CASSARATGGDTEAFF. Full variable domain (outside the CDR3, taken from reference TRBV2 and TRBJ1-1): EPEVTQTPSHQVTQMGQEVILRCVPISNHLYFYWYRQILGQKVEFLVSFYNNEISEKSEIFDDQFSVERPDGSNFTLKIRSTKLEDSAMYFCASSARATGGDTEAFFGQGTRLTVV.

The chain recombines TRBV27 with TRBJ2-1; 13 bases fit TRBD2. With 4 bases clipped from V and 5 bases from J, the junction kept 2 bases outside the gene matches. The CDR3 extends over 15 amino acids. CDR1 is MNHEY and CDR2 is SMNVEV in the germline V gene (reference sequence). DNA of the CDR3: TGTGCCAGCAGTTCCGGGACTAGCGGGAACAATGAGCAGTTCTTC. This gives the protein CASSSGTSGNNEQFF.

This clonotype was counted ten times or more. The rearrangement links TRBV12-3 or TRBV12-4 to TRBJ1-1; TRBD1 matches at 8 bases. V lost 5 bases, J lost 4 bases, and 6 bases stayed unmatched. The CDR3 is 14 amino acids. The CDR3 reads CASSRGQGSTEAFF. CDR3 DNA: TGTGCCAGCAGTAGAGGACAGGGTAGCACTGAAGCTTTCTTT.

The V and J genes are TRBV7-9 and TRBJ1-3; D call uncertain. This CDR3 has 16 amino acids. Germline loops: CDR1 SEHNR, CDR2 FQNEAQ (reference sequence). Trimming stripped 5 bases from V and 0 bases from J, with 14 bases between. This CDR3 reads CASSHRASSSGNTIYF. DNA for the CDR3: TGTGCCAGCAGCCACCGGGCCTCCAGCTCTGGAAACACCATATATTTT.

This rearrangement joins TRBV24-1 to TRBJ2-2; 9 bases map to TRBD1. Germline V gene data show CDR1 as KGHDR and CDR2 as SFDVKD. The CDR3 length is 17 residues. V gave up 2 bases and J gave up 0 bases; unmatched junction bases: 3. The CDR3 sequence is CATSDYDRGSNTGELFF. CDR3 bases: TGTGCCACCAGTGATTATGACAGGGGGTCGAACACCGGGGAGCTGTTTTTT.

This clonotype was counted between two and nine times. This chain links TRBV11-2 with TRBJ2-5; D possibly corresponds to TRBD2 (6 bases). The CDR3 is made up of 16 amino acids. V lost 2 bases and J lost 5, with 18 bases in between. Germline loops: CDR1 SGHAT, CDR2 FQNNGV. The DNA for the CDR3 is TGTGCCAGCAGCTTAAGGGTACTAGCTTTTTCCGAGACCCAGTACTTC. This codes for CASSLRVLAFSETQYF.

In its sample, this clonotype was seen many times. This chain connects TRBV5-1 to TRBJ1-6, with unresolved D. The ends were cut back, 4 bases at V and 2 bases at J, with 16 bases in the middle. CDR3 length: 17 amino acids. Looked up from germline, CDR1 is SGHRS and CDR2 is YFSETQ. The CDR3 reads CASSPGVDATYNSPLHF. DNA of the CDR3: TGCGCCAGCAGCCCGGGCGTGGACGCCACCTATAATTCACCCCTCCACTTT.

The chain has TRBV5-1 and TRBJ2-7, with a tentative D call TRBD1 (6 bases). The CDR3 consists of 14 residues. From germline, CDR1 is SGHRS and CDR2 YFSETQ. The V gene lost 3 bases and the J gene lost 2 bases, with 12 bases spanning the gap. Here the CDR3 reads CASSSPGQTYEQYF. CDR3 sequence (DNA): TGCGCCAGCAGCTCCCCGGGACAAACCTACGAGCAGTACTTC.

This sequence joins TRBV15 and TRBJ2-3, with D possibly being TRBD2 (7 bases). V lost 6 bases and J 10 bases, leaving 17 bases between the germline ends. CDR3 length: 13 residues. In germline, CDR1 is LNHNV, CDR2 YYDKDF (reference sequence). CDR3 in DNA: TGTGCCACCAGTATTGAGGGGGGGCGTGCGCAGTATTTT. The encoded protein is CATSIEGGRAQYF.

Remarks on this clonotype: This could be a read error, since a much larger clone is one nucleotide away. The V gene is TRBV5-1, the J gene TRBJ1-2, with D perhaps TRBD1 (5 bases). Between the trimmed V and J ends, which lost 6 bases and 4 bases, there was a span of 22 bases. Germline loops: CDR1 SGHRS, CDR2 YFSETQ. CDR3 length equals 16 residues. In DNA, the CDR3 is TGCGCCAGCAAGTATGGGGCCGAGACGCCGACCTATGGCTACACCTTC. Translation gives CASKYGAETPTYGYTF.

This clonotype has at least ten counts. The chain recombines TRBV20-1 with TRBJ1-1; the match to TRBD1 covers 7 bases. The ends lost 0 bases at V and 6 bases at J; junction bases unmatched: 7. Germline loops: CDR1 DFQATT, CDR2 SNEGSKA (reference sequence). This CDR3 spans 14 amino acids. The DNA for the CDR3 is TGCAGTGCTAGAGAAACAGGGGCGGAAGCTGAAGCTTTCTTT. It encodes CSARETGAEAEAFF.

This clonotype was counted many times. The chain joins TRBV11-1 to TRBJ1-4; D uncertain. Trimming left V 3 bases short and J 6 bases short, with 8 bases between. The V gene's germline CDR1 is SGHAT and CDR2 FQDESV (reference sequence). The CDR3 sequence is 13 residues long. Here the CDR3 DNA reads TGTGCCAGCAGCTTGAACTACCATGAAAAACTGTTTTTT. Amino acid sequence: CASSLNYHEKLFF. The full variable domain, its missing parts supplied by reference TRBV11-1 and TRBJ1-4, is EAEVAQSPRYKITEKSQAVAFWCDPISGHATLYWYRQILGQGPELLVQFQDESVVDDSQLPKDRFSAERLKGVDSTLKIQPAELGDSAMYLCASSLNYHEKLFFGSGTQLSVL.

V gene TRBV19 combines with J gene TRBJ2-4, with D possibly being TRBD1 (6 bases). The ends were cut back, 3 bases at V and 5 bases at J, with 17 bases in the middle. The CDR3 is made up of 16 amino acids. Germline V gene data show CDR1 as LNHDA and CDR2 as SQIVND (reference sequence). In nucleotides, the CDR3 is TGTGCCAGTAGTATCGCAGGACAGCCGCCCCAAAACATTCAGTACTTC. It specifies CASSIAGQPPQNIQYF.

Many counts were recorded for this clonotype. This sequence joins TRBV28 and TRBJ2-6, with TRBD2 identical over 13 bases. After removal of 7 bases from V and 2 bases from J, the junction contained 5 bases not matched to a gene. This CDR3 has 17 amino acids. CDR1 is MDHEN and CDR2 is SYDVKM in the germline V gene. CDR3 amino acids: CASIPLAGGPGANVLTF. The CDR3 nucleotides are TGTGCCAGCATCCCACTAGCGGGAGGGCCTGGGGCCAACGTCCTGACTTTC.

The chain links TRBV27 to TRBJ1-5; perhaps TRBD1 as D (6 bases). This CDR3 has 13 residues. Germline-derived CDR1 and CDR2 are MNHEY and SMNVEV (reference sequence). The V end lost 5 bases, the J end lost 5 bases, and 10 bases lay between the germline ends. CDR3 nucleotide sequence: TGTGCCAGCAGTCAAAACAGGGATCAGCCCCAGCATTTT. As protein: CASSQNRDQPQHF.

This clonotype appeared many times. The CDR3 DNA reads as TGTGCCAGCAGTTTAGGGGTCGACTACCGCGATTTGCAAGAGACCCAGTACTTC. Protein product: CASSLGVDYRDLQETQYF. The J gene is TRBJ2-5, the V gene TRBV28, with D possibly TRBD2 on 5 matching bases. The V end lost 2 bases, the J end lost 2 bases, and 21 bases lay between the germline ends. CDR1 and CDR2 from the germline V gene are MDHEN and SYDVKM. This CDR3 spans 18 amino acids.

This clonotype was counted a few times. V is TRBV3-1 and J is TRBJ1-2; 9 nucleotides match TRBD1. V gave up 0 bases and J gave up 8 bases; unmatched junction bases: 4. Per germline, CDR1 LGHDT and CDR2 YNNKEL (reference sequence). CDR3 size: 14 residues. The chain's CDR3 is CASSQEQGARGYTF. CDR3 nucleotide sequence: TGTGCCAGCAGCCAAGAACAGGGGGCGCGGGGCTACACCTTC.

This clonotype was detected only a few times. The gene calls are TRBV6-1 and TRBJ2-7, with 9 bases aligning to TRBD1. CDR3 size: 13 residues. Unmatched junction bases numbered 4, after V lost 6 bases and J lost 4 bases. Per germline, CDR1 MNHNS and CDR2 SASEGT. The CDR3 DNA reads as TGTGCCAGCAGAGGGACAGGGTCATACGAGCAGTACTTC. Protein: CASRGTGSYEQYF.

Comments on this clonotype: A read error may explain this, as a much larger clone is one base away. The genes are TRBV6-2 or TRBV6-3 and TRBJ1-2, with 8 bases aligning to TRBD1. Germline-derived CDR1 and CDR2 are MNHEY and SVGEGT. The CDR3 consists of 13 residues. V shed 6 bases, J shed 4 bases, and the junction held 4 bases outside the gene matches. The CDR3 coding sequence is TGTGCCAGCAGGCCTACAGGGGGCTATGGCTACACCTTC. It yields the protein CASRPTGGYGYTF.

The sample holds many counts of this clonotype. The chain has TRBV12-3 or TRBV12-4 and TRBJ2-7; 14 positions match TRBD2. Trimming at V came to 6 bases and at J to 0 bases, leaving 10 bases not matched to a gene. The CDR3 covers 18 residues. The DNA of the CDR3 is TGTGCCAGCAGCTCCGGGACTAGCGGGGGACCGAGCTCCTACGAGCAGTACTTC. As protein: CASSSGTSGGPSSYEQYF.

The V and J genes are TRBV19 and TRBJ1-5; perhaps TRBD1 as D (5 bases). The germline V and J ends were trimmed by 3 bases and 5 bases, with 17 bases remaining between them. Per germline, CDR1 LNHDA and CDR2 SQIVND (reference sequence). The CDR3 extends over 16 amino acids. This chain's CDR3 is CASSMSPGLRDQPQHF. The CDR3 DNA reads TGTGCCAGTAGTATGTCTCCGGGGCTTCGAGATCAGCCCCAGCATTTT. Together with reference TRBV19 and TRBJ1-5, the CDR3 gives the full variable domain: DGGITQSPKYLFRKEGQNVTLSCEQNLNHDAMYWYRQDPGQGLRLIYYSQIVNDFQKGDIAEGYSVSREKKESFPLTVTSAQKNPTAFYLCASSMSPGLRDQPQHFGDGTRLSIL.

This clonotype was picked up a small number of times. The chain carries TRBV14 and TRBJ1-1; D is unresolved. Trimming stripped 6 bases from V and 0 bases from J, with 14 bases between. Germline-derived CDR1 and CDR2 are SGHDN and FVKESK. The CDR3 totals 15 residues. The CDR3 DNA reads TGTGCCAGCAGGCCCACTGGGGTCATGAACACTGAAGCTTTCTTT. It encodes CASRPTGVMNTEAFF. Looking up the rest from reference TRBV14 and TRBJ1-1 gives the full variable domain: EAGVTQFPSHSVIEKGQTVTLRCDPISGHDNLYWYRRVMGKEIKFLLHFVKESKQDESGMPNNRFLAERTGGTYSTLKVQPAELEDSGVYFCASRPTGVMNTEAFFGQGTRLTVV.